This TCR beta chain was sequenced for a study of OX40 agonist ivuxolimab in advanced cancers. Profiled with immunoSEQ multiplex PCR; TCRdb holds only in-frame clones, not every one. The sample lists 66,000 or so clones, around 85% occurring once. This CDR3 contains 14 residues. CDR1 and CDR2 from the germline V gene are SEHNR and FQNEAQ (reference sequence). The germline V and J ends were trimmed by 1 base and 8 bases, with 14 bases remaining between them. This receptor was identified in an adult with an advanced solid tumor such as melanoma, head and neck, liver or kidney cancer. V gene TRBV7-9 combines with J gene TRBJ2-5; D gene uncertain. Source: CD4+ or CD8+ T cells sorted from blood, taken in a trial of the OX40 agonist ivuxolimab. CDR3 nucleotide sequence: TGTGCCAGCAGCTTAGATTGGCCCCTGTTAACCCAGTACTTC. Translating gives CASSLDWPLLTQYF.